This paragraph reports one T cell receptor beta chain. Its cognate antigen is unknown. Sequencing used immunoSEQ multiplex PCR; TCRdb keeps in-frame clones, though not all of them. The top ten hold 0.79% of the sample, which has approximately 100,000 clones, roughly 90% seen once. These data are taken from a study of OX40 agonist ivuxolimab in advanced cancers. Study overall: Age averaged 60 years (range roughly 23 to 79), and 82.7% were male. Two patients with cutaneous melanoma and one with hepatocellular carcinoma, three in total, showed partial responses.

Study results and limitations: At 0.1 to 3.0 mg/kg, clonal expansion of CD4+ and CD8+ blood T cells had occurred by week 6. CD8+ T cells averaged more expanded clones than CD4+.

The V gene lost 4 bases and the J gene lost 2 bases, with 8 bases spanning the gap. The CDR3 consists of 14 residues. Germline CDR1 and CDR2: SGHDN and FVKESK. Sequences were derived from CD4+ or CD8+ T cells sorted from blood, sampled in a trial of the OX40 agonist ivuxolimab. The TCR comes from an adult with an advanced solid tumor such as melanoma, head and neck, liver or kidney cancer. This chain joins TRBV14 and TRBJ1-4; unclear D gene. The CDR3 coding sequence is TGTGCCAGCAGCCCCCGGACGACTAATGAAAAACTGTTTTTT. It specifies CASSPRTTNEKLFF.